The 10 T cell receptor beta chains below were found in one sample sequenced in a study of blood T cell repertoires in COVID-19. The table came from immunoSEQ multiplex PCR; TCRdb's copy has only in-frame clones and leaves some out. The sample lists 250,000 to 350,000 clones, about 90% occurring once. Sequencing was done on a sample of peripheral blood. The receptors were gathered from a man aged 18 to 30 with active or convalescent COVID-19.

The V gene is TRBV5-4, the J gene TRBJ1-2; the D gene is possibly TRBD1 (6 bases). Germline V gene lookup returns CDR1 SGHNT and CDR2 YYREEE (reference sequence). The V gene lost 5 bases and the J gene lost 2 bases, with 10 bases spanning the gap. The CDR3 has 13 amino acids. The CDR3 DNA sequence: TGTGCCAGCAGTATGGACAGAAACTATGGCTACACCTTC. Its translation is CASSMDRNYGYTF.

The rearrangement links TRBV4-1 to TRBJ2-1, with TRBD2 matching 8 bases. The CDR3 runs 15 residues. Germline CDR1 is MGHRA and CDR2 is YSYEKL. Trimming took 1 base from V and 8 from J; bases not matched to a gene: 7. CDR3 region: CASSQVASGLDEQFF. The CDR3 DNA follows: TGCGCCAGCAGCCAAGTCGCTAGCGGGCTCGATGAGCAGTTCTTC.

This clone was detected only once. The chain carries TRBV7-9 and TRBJ2-1; TRBD1 matches 9 bases. Unmatched junction bases numbered 10, after V lost 5 bases and J lost 8 bases. The CDR3 loop spans 15 amino acids. The germline V gene encodes CDR1 SEHNR and CDR2 FQNEAQ (reference sequence). The CDR3 nucleotides read TGTGCCAGCAGCGCGTCGGGACAGGGTATCGATGAGCAGTTCTTC. It encodes CASSASGQGIDEQFF. The whole variable domain, filled in from reference TRBV7-9 and TRBJ2-1, reads DTGVSQNPRHKITKRGQNVTFRCDPISEHNRLYWYRQTLGQGPEFLTYFQNEAQLEKSRLLSDRFSAERPKGSFSTLEIQRTEQGDSAMYLCASSASGQGIDEQFFGPGTRLTVL.

The V call is TRBV18, the J call TRBJ1-1; D may be TRBD1 (6 bases). This CDR3 comprises 17 residues. Trimming left V 2 bases short and J 3 bases short, with 19 bases between. Germline CDR1 reads KGHSH; CDR2 reads LQKENI. CDR3 coding DNA: TGTGCCAGCTCACCAACCAGGTTGGGGGCATTGGACACTGAAGCTTTCTTT. It codes for CASSPTRLGALDTEAFF.

The DNA of the CDR3 is TGTGCCAGCAGTTTCCGGTTTGGCGAGCAGTACTTC. Translation: CASSFRFGEQYF. This chain joins TRBV12-3 or TRBV12-4 and TRBJ2-7; D not certain. V was cut by 3 bases and J by 6 bases, with 9 bases left in between. CDR3 length equals 12 residues.

The chain uses TRBV6-2 or TRBV6-3 and TRBJ2-7; 7 bases are a match to TRBD2. Germline values: CDR1 MNHEY, CDR2 SVGEGT. The V and J ends lost 5 bases and 0 bases, in that order; junction bases with no gene match: 7. CDR3 length equals 15 residues. As DNA, the CDR3 is TGTGCCAGCAGTCTAGGGAGGGCCCTCTCCTACGAGCAGTACTTC. Amino acid sequence: CASSLGRALSYEQYF.

The chain has TRBV5-4 and TRBJ2-2, with TRBD1 as a possible D gene (7 bases). The ends were cut back, 5 bases at V and 2 bases at J, with 16 bases in the middle. Germline CDR1 SGHNT, CDR2 YYREEE (reference sequence). The CDR3 extends over 16 amino acids. CDR3 sequence reads: CASRVRGTDNTGELFF. Written as DNA, the CDR3 is TGTGCCAGCAGGGTTCGCGGGACAGATAACACCGGGGAGCTGTTTTTT.

The rearrangement links TRBV27 to TRBJ1-6, with TRBD1 as a possible D gene (5 bases). The V end lost 2 bases, the J end lost 1 base, and 9 bases lay between the germline ends. This CDR3 contains 16 residues. Germline lookup yields CDR1 MNHEY and CDR2 SMNVEV (reference sequence). CDR3 sequence: CASSLGALSYNSPLHF. CDR3 bases: TGTGCCAGCAGTTTAGGGGCATTGTCCTATAATTCACCCCTCCACTTT.

The J gene is TRBJ2-6, the V gene TRBV27, with D hard to call. Trimming took 7 bases from V and 0 from J, leaving 4 bases between them. This CDR3 has 13 amino acids. Germline CDR1 and CDR2: MNHEY and SMNVEV (reference sequence). CDR3 sequence (DNA): TGTGCCAGCATGGCCTCTGGGGCCAACGTCCTGACTTTC. Translation gives CASMASGANVLTF.

The chain recombines TRBV3-1 (or the pseudogene TRBV3-2) with TRBJ2-4; D uncertain. V lost 2 bases and J lost 0, with 2 bases in between. Per germline, CDR1 LGHDT and CDR2 YNNKEL (reference sequence). CDR3 length: 13 amino acids. Here the CDR3 reads CASSQLAKNIQYF. The CDR3 DNA reads as TGTGCCAGCAGCCAACTAGCCAAAAACATTCAGTACTTC.